The rows below give T cell receptor beta chains drawn from one sample of a study of monozygotic twins with inflammatory bowel disease. After re-calling the 5' RACE reads, TCRdb lists one entry per CDR3 protein, DNA absent. This specimen shows some 440,000 distinct CDR3 sequences; the ten leading clones hold roughly 2.2%. Sequencing used blood. The receptor set was obtained from a human donor with ulcerative colitis or Crohn's disease, or a healthy co-twin of an affected twin (not recorded which). CDR3s include the opening cysteine and the closing phenylalanine or tryptophan.

CDR3,V,J
CSAGIDVGAEQYF,TRBV20-1,TRBJ2-7
CATRTGEHEQYF,TRBV10-3,TRBJ2-7
CASSHGSSSYNEQFF,TRBV7-9,TRBJ2-1
CSFVRDRVSFF,TRBV29-1,TRBJ1-1
CASSQSREKLFF,TRBV3-1,TRBJ1-4
CASRGQGEQPQHF,TRBV28,TRBJ1-5
CASSIHADTQYF,TRBV11-3,TRBJ2-3
CASSDGGFYGYTF,TRBV5-1,TRBJ1-2
CASSPEPGGYEQYF,TRBV5-1,TRBJ2-7
CASNAYREAFF,TRBV5-1,TRBJ1-1
CASSSPNSGSPTGGETQYF,TRBV28,TRBJ2-5
CASSLGANSYEQYF,TRBV5-1,TRBJ2-7
CASKGTSGGPGGGTQYF,TRBV12-3/TRBV12-4,TRBJ2-5
CASSLAFRTASSGVDMQYF,TRBV12-3/TRBV12-4,TRBJ2-3
CSAAFGAGYNEQFF,TRBV20-1,TRBJ2-1
CASSYGRLNTEAFF,TRBV5-6,TRBJ1-1
CASSFPGGNQPQHF,TRBV7-8,TRBJ1-5
CSAHGTTNEQFF,TRBV20-1,TRBJ2-1
CASSFQDSYEQYF,TRBV28,TRBJ2-7
CASSLGGSGPTYEQYF,TRBV5-1,TRBJ2-7
CSVKDSSYNSPLHF,TRBV29-1,TRBJ1-6
CASSPVVTGELFF,TRBV7-9,TRBJ2-2
CASSPGLAGDTDTQYF,TRBV5-1,TRBJ2-3
CATGLAPYNEQFF,TRBV7-8,TRBJ2-1
CASSRGTDSGPYNEQFF,TRBV27,TRBJ2-1
CASSLAVTSGGSSVGTQYF,TRBV11-1,TRBJ2-3
CSLGLATDTQYF,TRBV29-1,TRBJ2-3
CASRSGTSGGIPSPNDQFF,TRBV11-1,TRBJ2-1
CASDRVVGETQYF,TRBV7-9,TRBJ2-5
CASSREVNTEAFF,TRBV19,TRBJ1-1
CASSRGQGVVTGELFF,TRBV4-1,TRBJ2-2
CASSFRELTDTQYF,TRBV4-1,TRBJ2-3
CSVDSGTSGRLQETQYF,TRBV29-1,TRBJ2-5
CAIERETGELFF,TRBV7-7,TRBJ2-2
CASSYGQRAYEQYF,TRBV6-5,TRBJ2-7
CASSVASGFSYNEQFF,TRBV9,TRBJ2-1
CSARYGETQYF,TRBV20-1,TRBJ2-5
CASSPLTGSQETQYF,TRBV18,TRBJ2-5
CAISGGGTEGAKNIQYF,TRBV10-3,TRBJ2-4
CASSVEGQAWTEAFF,TRBV9,TRBJ1-1
CSVDGSYNEQFF,TRBV29-1,TRBJ2-1
CASSRRNTGELFF,TRBV28,TRBJ2-2
CASSHGLAPYNEQFF,TRBV5-1,TRBJ2-1